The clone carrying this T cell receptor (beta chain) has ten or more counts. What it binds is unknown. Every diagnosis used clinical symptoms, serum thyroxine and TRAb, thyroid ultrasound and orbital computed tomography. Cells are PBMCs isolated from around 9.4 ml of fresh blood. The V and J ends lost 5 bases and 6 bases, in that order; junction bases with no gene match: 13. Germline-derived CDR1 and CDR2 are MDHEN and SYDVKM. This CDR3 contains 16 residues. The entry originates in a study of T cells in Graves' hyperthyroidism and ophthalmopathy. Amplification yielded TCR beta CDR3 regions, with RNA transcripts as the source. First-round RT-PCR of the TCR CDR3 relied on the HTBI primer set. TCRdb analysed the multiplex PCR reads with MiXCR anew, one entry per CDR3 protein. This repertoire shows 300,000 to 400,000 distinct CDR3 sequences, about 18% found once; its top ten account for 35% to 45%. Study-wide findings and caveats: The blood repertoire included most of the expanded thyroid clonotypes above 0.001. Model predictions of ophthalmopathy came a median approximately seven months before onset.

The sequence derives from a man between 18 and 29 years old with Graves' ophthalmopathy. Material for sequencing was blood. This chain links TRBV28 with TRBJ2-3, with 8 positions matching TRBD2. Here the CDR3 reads CASSGGWRGARDTQYF. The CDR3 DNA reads TGTGCCAGCAGTGGAGGTTGGCGGGGGGCTAGGGATACGCAGTATTTT.